This note documents a single T cell receptor (beta chain) sequence. V was cut by 5 bases and J by 8 bases, with 19 bases left in between. This CDR3 region has 16 residues. Germline V lookup: CDR1 SGHAT, CDR2 FQNNGV. Clones were read by immunoSEQ multiplex PCR, and TCRdb kept only the in-frame ones, dropping some. The repertoire holds 95,000 to 150,000 clones, with about nine tenths as singletons. This entry belongs to a study of T cell responses to AZD1222 COVID-19 vaccine. The V and J genes are TRBV11-2 and TRBJ2-6; D may be TRBD2 (5 bases). The starting material was peripheral blood, obtained on day 0 of AZD1222 vaccination. The clonotype comes from an adult in good health. CDR3 region: CASSPPGSYISNVLTF. CDR3 nucleotide sequence: TGTGCCAGCAGCCCCCCGGGGAGTTACATTTCCAACGTCCTGACTTTC.